This T cell receptor (beta chain) was obtained from a study of Graves' ophthalmopathy and Graves' hyperthyroidism (dated by TCRdb to 2017 to 2018). With respect to the entire study: Hyperthyroidism was considered stable if no progression to ophthalmopathy occurred within 18 months of follow-up. A discovery set of 100 patients (roughly 41 ophthalmopathy, 57 stable hyperthyroidism) was enrolled to explore V-J signatures distinguishing ophthalmopathy from hyperthyroidism. TCR beta repertoire signatures were used to distinguish Graves' ophthalmopathy from Graves' hyperthyroidism and to predict progression to ophthalmopathy. The independent validation cohort included 18 hyperthyroidism patients plus 17 patients who later progressed from hyperthyroidism to ophthalmopathy. In total, 135 blood samples were TCR-sequenced: some 43 ophthalmopathy, roughly 80 hyperthyroidism and some 17 hyperthyroidism-to-ophthalmopathy patients. Following sample collection, hyperthyroidism patients were given methimazole at a starting dose of 30 mg daily, and ophthalmopathy patients were given high-dose intravenous methylprednisolone. In six hyperthyroidism patients, the T-cell repertoire of thyroid tissue was compared with the T-cell repertoire of blood. General conclusions and limits of the study: In validation, the model predicted ophthalmopathy progression with nearly 71% sensitivity and roughly 72% specificity; some 13 predicted patients were CT-confirmed with GO in a median of approximately 6.5 months. Most of the expanded thyroid clonotypes with a frequency above 0.001 were also detected in blood, and it was suggested that the thyroid immune response may be reflected by blood repertoires. In cross-validation, the 13-signature model distinguished ophthalmopathy from stable hyperthyroidism with 85% to 90% sensitivity and just under 84% specificity, and in the test set the corresponding values were roughly 80% and 75%. No statistical method was used to set the sample size in advance, and the investigators knew which group each participant was assigned to.

Looking up the germline V gene (reference sequence) yields CDR1 LNHDA and CDR2 SQIVND. The junction carries 13 bases between V and J, which are trimmed by 4 bases and 4 bases respectively. Reading from cysteine to phenylalanine, the CDR3 counts 14 amino acids. Only the CDR3 DNA stays, 42 bases, in frame from base 1. This clonotype showed up many times. The target of this receptor is not known. No base quality information exists; no much larger clone differs at one position. TCR beta CDR3 regions were amplified from RNA transcripts for repertoire sequencing. HTBI primers and the Qiagen OneStep RT-PCR kit were used in a first-round RT-PCR, which was followed by a second-round multiplex PCR, size selection and purification. The libraries underwent paired-end sequencing with 100 bp reads on an Illumina HiSeq2000. The study's processing was this. Reads were processed with SOAPnuke, discarding reads with adapters, uncalled bases, mean Phred below 15, or no exact constant-primer or identifier match. High-quality paired reads were merged with COPE v1.2.5. Each unique nucleotide sequence was defined as a clonotype, and clonotypes were aligned to IMGT TRB V, D and J references with MiTCR v1.1. The analysis was limited to V-J combinations with a frequency above 0.0001, which together covered roughly 99% of repertoires. For each V-J combination, a TCR clonal expansion and chaos score was defined as F50 clonal expansion divided by the chaos observed in the TCRdist matrix. Welch's t-statistics and random forest were used to reduce the features to 10 to 15 V-J combinations, which were then used as input to a naive Bayes classifier. Thyroid-blood repertoire similarity was quantified with the Morisita-Horn index. Through fastp at Q25 and MiXCR, TCRdb rebuilt clones from the public reads, retaining in-frame beta chains. All rows with the same CDR3 protein become a single entry with the most common DNA and genes. The V and J calls, along with clone size, are taken from TCRdb and not from the paper's own processing. This sample holds approximately 1.2 million distinct CDR3 sequences; roughly 35% were observed only once. The ten most abundant clones make up roughly 11% of the sample.

Hyperthyroidism patients were newly diagnosed, were aged 18 to 65 years, and had a disease duration under 2 months. Patients with other autoimmune diseases, uncontrolled infections, pregnancy or lactation were excluded. Clinical symptoms, serum thyroxine, TRAb, thyroid ultrasound and orbital computed tomography were used for diagnosis. Trizol reagent was used to extract the total RNA, and its quality was then checked on an Agilent 2100 Bioanalyzer. The rearrangement combines TRBV19 with TRBJ1-2, with TRBD1 perhaps the D gene, on 5 matching bases. This TCR derives from an adult man with Graves' hyperthyroidism. Sequencing used peripheral blood or thyroid tissue (not recorded which). CDR3 loop: CASSNRNRIYGYTF. At the DNA level, the sequence is TGTGCCAGTAGTAACAGGAACAGGATCTATGGCTACACCTTC.